A selection of T cell receptor beta chains follows, all from one sample in a study of blood T cell repertoires in COVID-19. Sequenced by immunoSEQ multiplex PCR; TCRdb stores in-frame clones only, minus some. The sample has 200,000 to 300,000 clones; roughly 83% are singletons. Material: peripheral blood. Receptor source: a man of 80 years or more with acute or convalescent COVID-19. Each CDR3 is given with its conserved first and last residue. D genes are given only for firm matches.

J: TRBJ2-7; V: TRBV5-5; D: NA; CDR3: CASSLNRVEQYF
J: TRBJ1-1; V: TRBV14; D: NA; CDR3: CASSPTGSSNTEAFF
J: TRBJ1-1; V: TRBV27; D: TRBD1; CDR3: CASSLKDRGGSEAFF
J: TRBJ2-1; V: TRBV27; D: TRBD2; CDR3: CASSTSGLAGDNEQFF
J: TRBJ2-5; V: TRBV12-3/TRBV12-4; D: NA; CDR3: CASSQDRGETQYF
J: TRBJ1-3; V: TRBV18; D: NA; CDR3: CASSPLASTDSGNTIYF
J: TRBJ2-7; V: TRBV2; D: TRBD1; CDR3: CATRQLPGGEQYF
J: TRBJ2-5; V: TRBV6-2/TRBV6-3; D: TRBD2; CDR3: CASSWTTRGGETQYF
J: TRBJ2-7; V: TRBV14; D: NA; CDR3: CASSPSRPYEQYF
J: TRBJ1-1; V: TRBV6-5; D: TRBD1; CDR3: CASSYRDRMNTEAFF
J: TRBJ2-2; V: TRBV28; D: NA; CDR3: CASSRGLLNTGELFF
J: TRBJ1-3; V: TRBV29-1; D: NA; CDR3: CSVGQASANTIYF
J: TRBJ2-3; V: TRBV25-1; D: NA; CDR3: CASGGTDTQYF
J: TRBJ2-1; V: TRBV6-5; D: NA; CDR3: CASSYSYRGGYNEQFF
J: TRBJ2-5; V: TRBV10-3; D: TRBD2; CDR3: CAISESSGRAGETQYF
J: TRBJ2-7; V: TRBV27; D: NA; CDR3: CASRRGYEQYF
J: TRBJ1-5; V: TRBV2; D: TRBD1; CDR3: CASGDRGYNQPQHF
J: TRBJ1-2; V: TRBV28; D: TRBD1; CDR3: CASSLSGGLANYGYTF
J: TRBJ1-1; V: TRBV7-2; D: TRBD1; CDR3: CASSLAQGGTPFF
J: TRBJ1-3; V: TRBV9; D: NA; CDR3: CASSPRGNSGNTIYF
J: TRBJ2-7; V: TRBV6-1; D: TRBD2; CDR3: CASSEIRGRGDEQYF
J: TRBJ2-1; V: TRBV24-1; D: NA; CDR3: CATSGTPYNEQFF
J: TRBJ2-7; V: TRBV24-1; D: NA; CDR3: CATSDPNEQYF
J: TRBJ1-1; V: TRBV4-1; D: NA; CDR3: CASSHRRGSNTEAFF
J: TRBJ1-5; V: TRBV28; D: TRBD1; CDR3: CASKQGAGNQPQHF
J: TRBJ2-2; V: TRBV28; D: TRBD1; CDR3: CASRPGGAGELFF
J: TRBJ1-2; V: TRBV28; D: NA; CDR3: CASSLGQGYGYTF
J: TRBJ1-5; V: TRBV28; D: TRBD1; CDR3: CASSTTGTPSPQHF
J: TRBJ2-6; V: TRBV5-1; D: TRBD1; CDR3: CASSTGQGSGANVLTF
J: TRBJ2-5; V: TRBV7-2; D: NA; CDR3: CASSLYASGTQYF
J: TRBJ2-4; V: TRBV7-9; D: NA; CDR3: CASSLAGTLNIQYF